What follows is one T cell receptor (beta chain) and its context. Its antigen is as yet unknown. The CDR3 has 13 amino acids. Methotrexate plus calcineurin inhibitor accompanied controls' myeloablative marrow transplants; sampling was 1 year later. This record belongs to a study of T cells after posttransplantation cyclophosphamide. General study points: Donor-recipient repertoire similarity was low at 1-2 months, rising over year one. TRB overlap between skin or GI tissue T cells and blood was limited. Recipient CMV seropositivity and CMV reactivation strongly tracked TRB clonality.

Method: immunoSEQ multiplex PCR; TCRdb's copy keeps in-frame clones and lacks some. The sample records roughly 16,000 clones, around 87% being singletons. The starting material was PBMCs, obtained after an allogeneic stem cell transplant with a calcineurin inhibitor and methotrexate. The clonotype was recovered from a male patient between 45 and 59 years old who received an allogeneic stem cell transplant from an unrelated donor, was CMV-positive, and had chronic GVHD only. A subset of T cells may come from the graft donor. The V gene is TRBV1, the J gene TRBJ1-1. TRBV1 counts as a pseudogene. In DNA form, the CDR3 reads TGCACCAGCAGCCAAGAGAGGGAACCTGAAGCTTTCTTT. Its translation: CTSSQEREPEAFF.